This entry is about one T cell receptor (beta chain). Its antigen is still unknown. This sample is drawn from a study of monozygotic twins with inflammatory bowel disease. Findings and caveats of the study: The results supported no single strong signal or clonotype associated with IBD. Healthy co-twins showed greater TCRbeta diversity (inverse Simpson) than IBD patients. IBD patients share fewer clonotypes with other people than healthy twins do, especially with disease activity.

The CDR3 runs to 19 residues. Germline loops: CDR1 SGHVS, CDR2 FNYEAQ. With the 5' RACE reads reprocessed, TCRdb shows one record per CDR3 protein and no DNA. Reported are about 160,000 distinct CDR3 sequences; the ten largest clones contain roughly 2.3%. The chain links TRBV7-6 to TRBJ2-1; TCRdb's assignment of TRBD2 cannot be checked, as there is no DNA. The clonotype was recovered from a human donor with ulcerative colitis or Crohn's disease, or a healthy co-twin of an affected twin (not recorded which). The source material was blood. The CDR3 sequence is CASSPGPGLAGGSYNEQFF.